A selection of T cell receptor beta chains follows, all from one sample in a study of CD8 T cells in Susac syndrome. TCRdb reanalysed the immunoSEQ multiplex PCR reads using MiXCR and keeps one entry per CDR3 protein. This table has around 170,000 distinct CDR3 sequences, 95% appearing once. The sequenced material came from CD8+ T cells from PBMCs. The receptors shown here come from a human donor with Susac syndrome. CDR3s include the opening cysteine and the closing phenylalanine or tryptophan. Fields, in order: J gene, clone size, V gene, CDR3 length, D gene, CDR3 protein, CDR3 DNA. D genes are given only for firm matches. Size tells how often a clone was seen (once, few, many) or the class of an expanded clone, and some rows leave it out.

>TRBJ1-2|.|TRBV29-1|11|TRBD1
CSVDPGGGYTF
TGCAGCGTTGACCCAGGGGGAGGCTACACCTTC
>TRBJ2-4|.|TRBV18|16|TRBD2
CASSPIGGLDKNIQYF
TGTGCCAGCTCACCAATCGGTGGACTAGACAAAAACATTCAGTACTTC
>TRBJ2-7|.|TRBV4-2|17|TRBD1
CASSHPNPDRGQLEQYF
TGTGCCAGCAGCCATCCGAACCCGGACAGGGGGCAGCTCGAGCAGTACTTC
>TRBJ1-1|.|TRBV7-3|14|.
CASSLTVGNTEAFF
TGTGCCAGCAGCTTAACAGTAGGGAACACTGAAGCTTTCTTT
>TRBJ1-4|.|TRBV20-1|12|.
CSALTGGEKLFF
TGCAGTGCTTTAACAGGAGGGGAAAAACTGTTTTTT
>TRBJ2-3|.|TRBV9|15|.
CASSPPGPERHTQYF
TGTGCCAGCAGCCCCCCGGGGCCAGAAAGACATACGCAGTATTTT
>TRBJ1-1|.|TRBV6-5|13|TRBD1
CASREGALGEAFF
TGTGCCAGCAGAGAGGGGGCTCTTGGTGAAGCTTTCTTT
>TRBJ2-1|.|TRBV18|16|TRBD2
CASSPPVRGEYNEQFF
TGTGCCAGCTCCCCGCCTGTGCGGGGGGAATACAATGAGCAGTTCTTC
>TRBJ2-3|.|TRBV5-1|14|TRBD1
CASSSEGATDTQYF
TGCGCCAGCAGCTCCGAGGGGGCCACAGATACGCAGTATTTT
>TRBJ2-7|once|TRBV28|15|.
CASSLPGLGSYEQYF
TGTGCCAGCAGTTTACCGGGACTGGGGAGCTACGAGCAGTACTTC
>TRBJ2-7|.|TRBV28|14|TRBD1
CASTETGDIYEQYF
TGTGCCAGCACGGAGACAGGGGATATCTACGAGCAGTACTTC
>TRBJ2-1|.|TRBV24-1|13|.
CATLLGVCHEQFF
TGTGCCACCTTGTTGGGTGTTTGTCATGAGCAGTTCTTC
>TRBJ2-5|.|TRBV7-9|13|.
CASKKTTEETQYF
TGTGCCAGTAAAAAGACGACGGAAGAGACCCAGTACTTC
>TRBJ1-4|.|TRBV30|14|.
CAWSSLYADEKLFF
TGTGCCTGGAGTTCTTTATATGCCGATGAAAAACTGTTTTTT
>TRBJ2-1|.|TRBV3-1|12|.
CASSQLYNEQFF
TGTGCCAGCAGCCAACTCTACAATGAGCAGTTCTTC
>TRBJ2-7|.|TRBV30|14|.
CAWSAGLRTYEQYF
TGTGCCTGGAGTGCCGGACTTAGAACCTACGAGCAGTACTTC
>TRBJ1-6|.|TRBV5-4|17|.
CASSLVREDGYNSPLHF
TGTGCCAGCAGCTTGGTCAGGGAAGATGGGTATAATTCACCCCTCCACTTT
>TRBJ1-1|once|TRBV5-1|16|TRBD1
CASSADRGFGNTEAFF
TGCGCCAGCAGCGCGGACAGGGGTTTTGGGAACACTGAAGCTTTCTTT
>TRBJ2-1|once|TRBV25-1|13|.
CASSKFAGNEQFF
TGTGCCAGCAGTAAGTTCGCGGGGAATGAGCAGTTCTTC
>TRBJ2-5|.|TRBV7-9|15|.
CASSPRGRYQETQYF
TGTGCCAGCAGCCCAAGGGGACGCTACCAAGAGACCCAGTACTTC
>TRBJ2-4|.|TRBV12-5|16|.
CASGLDGQSFRNIQYF
TGTGCTAGTGGTTTGGACGGACAGTCCTTCCGAAACATTCAGTACTTC
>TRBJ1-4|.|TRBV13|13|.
CASSAGRAEKLFF
TGTGCCAGCAGCGCGGGGAGGGCTGAAAAACTGTTTTTT
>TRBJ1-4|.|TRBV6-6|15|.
CASVTGFDLNEKLFF
TGTGCCAGCGTAACCGGGTTTGATCTAAATGAAAAACTGTTTTTT
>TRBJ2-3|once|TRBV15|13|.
CATSRGMEDTQYF
TGTGCCACCAGCAGGGGAATGGAGGATACGCAGTATTTT
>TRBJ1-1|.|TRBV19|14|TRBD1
CASSMGDRNTEAFF
TGTGCCAGTAGTATGGGGGACAGAAACACTGAAGCTTTCTTT
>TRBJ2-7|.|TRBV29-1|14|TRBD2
CSVELAGQSYEQYF
TGCAGCGTTGAACTAGCGGGACAATCCTACGAGCAGTACTTC
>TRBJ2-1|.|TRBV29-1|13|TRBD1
CSVNSGQINEQFF
TGCAGCGTGAATTCGGGACAGATCAATGAGCAGTTCTTC
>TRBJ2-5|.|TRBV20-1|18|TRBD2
CSARVPTSGGRKGETQYF
TGCAGTGCTAGAGTCCCGACTAGCGGGGGAAGGAAGGGGGAGACCCAGTACTTC
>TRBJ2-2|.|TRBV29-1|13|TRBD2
CSVLAGGVGELFF
TGCAGCGTCCTAGCGGGAGGAGTCGGGGAGCTGTTTTTT
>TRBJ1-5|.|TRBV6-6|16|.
CASSYSRQNSNQPQHF
TGTGCCAGCAGTTACTCGCGGCAAAATAGCAATCAGCCCCAGCATTTT
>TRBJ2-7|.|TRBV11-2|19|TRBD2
CASSLALGTSGSGAYEQYF
TGTGCCAGCAGCTTAGCTCTTGGGACTAGCGGGAGTGGGGCCTACGAGCAGTACTTC
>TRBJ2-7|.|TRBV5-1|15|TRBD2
CASSGTSGGSYEQYF
TGCGCCAGCAGCGGAACTAGCGGGGGCTCCTACGAGCAGTACTTC
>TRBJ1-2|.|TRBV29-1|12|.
CSVDGANYGYTF
TGCAGCGTTGACGGGGCAAACTATGGCTACACCTTC
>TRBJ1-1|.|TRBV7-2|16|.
CATRNPSDWVNTEAFF
TGTGCCACCCGGAATCCTTCAGATTGGGTAAACACTGAAGCTTTCTTT
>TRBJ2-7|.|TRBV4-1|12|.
CASSPGTYEQYF
TGTGCCAGCAGCCCGGGGACCTACGAGCAGTACTTC
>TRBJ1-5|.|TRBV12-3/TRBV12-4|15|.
CASSFLGAGEEPQHF
TGTGCCAGCAGTTTTCTGGGCGCAGGGGAGGAGCCCCAGCATTTT
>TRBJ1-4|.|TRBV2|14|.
CASIGISGGEKLFF
TGTGCCAGCATAGGGATTTCGGGCGGCGAAAAACTGTTTTTT
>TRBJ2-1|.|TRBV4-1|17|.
CASSQRSRGGGVNEQFF
TGCGCCAGCAGCCAAAGGTCGAGGGGGGGCGGAGTCAATGAGCAGTTCTTC
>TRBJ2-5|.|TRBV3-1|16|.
CASSQDEADLQETQYF
TGTGCCAGCAGCCAAGACGAAGCGGACCTGCAAGAGACCCAGTACTTC
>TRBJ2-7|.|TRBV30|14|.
CAWSELADTYEQYF
TGTGCCTGGAGTGAGCTAGCCGACACCTACGAGCAGTACTTC
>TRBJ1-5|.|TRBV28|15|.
CASSLWRRSNQPQHF
TGTGCCAGCAGTTTATGGCGGAGAAGCAATCAGCCCCAGCATTTT
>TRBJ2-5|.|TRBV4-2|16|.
CASSQVYHKSPETQYF
TGTGCCAGCAGCCAAGTGTACCACAAGTCCCCGGAGACCCAGTACTTC
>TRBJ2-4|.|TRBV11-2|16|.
CASSEMAGSLIGIQYF
TGTGCCAGCAGCGAAATGGCGGGAAGCCTGATTGGCATTCAGTACTTC
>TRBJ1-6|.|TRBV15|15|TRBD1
CATKTGQGINSPLHF
TGTGCCACCAAGACGGGACAGGGGATAAATTCACCCCTCCACTTT
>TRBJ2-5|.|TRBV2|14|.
CAICNRDKQETQYF
TGTGCCATCTGCAACCGGGACAAGCAAGAGACCCAGTACTTC